This T cell receptor beta chain was observed in a study of control samples from healthy donors and cancer patients. TCRdb keeps only in-frame clones here, not all; method: immunoSEQ multiplex PCR. The table lists fewer than 250,000 clones. The CDR3 is made up of 15 amino acids. Sequencing used blood. The V and J genes are TRBV21-1 and TRBJ2-1; TRBD1, the D gene given by the table, was not confirmed from the DNA. TRBV21-1 is a pseudogene segment. The sequence derives from a woman in her thirties in good health. As DNA, the CDR3 is TGTGCCAGCAGCTTGGACAGGGACGCCTACAATGAGCAGTTCTTC. This sequence encodes CASSLDRDAYNEQFF.